Reported below is one T cell receptor (beta chain). The CDR3 consists of 20 residues. With 5 bases removed from V and 6 bases from J, the gap between germline ends came to 37 bases. CDR1 is GTSNPN, CDR2 SVGIG, per germline (reference sequence). Though nominally healthy at sampling, donors likely had unrecorded immune exposures. Use of 60 Vbeta and 13 Jbeta primers characterized the PCR. Authors' data handling: An analysis that came later counted some 81 million unique TCR beta chains, approximately 10 million shared. Clones were sequenced by immunoSEQ multiplex PCR, and TCRdb holds only the in-frame ones, with some missing. V and J calls and clone size are copied from that table; D and trimming were computed from the DNA. The repertoire has a few hundred thousand clones, 80% of them found once; the top ten carry approximately 0.3%. The entry originates in a study of cytomegalovirus exposure and HLA in healthy donors.

Sequenced input: PBMCs. The clonotype originates from a girl aged 2 to 10 in good health and CMV-seronegative. This rearrangement joins TRBV30 to TRBJ1-2; D is unresolved. The CDR3 is CAWAKGLGFGFLSRIDGYTF. The CDR3 bases are TGTGCCTGGGCCAAAGGTTTGGGTTTCGGGTTTCTATCGCGGATTGATGGCTACACCTTC.